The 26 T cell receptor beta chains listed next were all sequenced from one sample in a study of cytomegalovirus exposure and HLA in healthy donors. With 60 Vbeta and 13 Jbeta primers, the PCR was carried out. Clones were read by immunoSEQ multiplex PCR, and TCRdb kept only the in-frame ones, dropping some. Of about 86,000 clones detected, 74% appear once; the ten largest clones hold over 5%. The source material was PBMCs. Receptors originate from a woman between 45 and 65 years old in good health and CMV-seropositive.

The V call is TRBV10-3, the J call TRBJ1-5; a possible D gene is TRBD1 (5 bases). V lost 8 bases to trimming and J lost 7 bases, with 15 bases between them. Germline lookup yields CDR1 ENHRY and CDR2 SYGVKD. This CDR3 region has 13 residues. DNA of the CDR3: TGTGCCATCGTTAGGGGTGCAATCCAGCCCCAGCATTTT. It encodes CAIVRGAIQPQHF.

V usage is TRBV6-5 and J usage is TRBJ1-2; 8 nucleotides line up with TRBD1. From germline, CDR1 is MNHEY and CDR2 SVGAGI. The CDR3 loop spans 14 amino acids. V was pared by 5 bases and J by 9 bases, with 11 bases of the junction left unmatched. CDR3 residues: CASSRTGTRDSYTF. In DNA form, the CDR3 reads TGTGCCAGCAGTAGGACAGGGACCAGGGATAGCTACACCTTC.

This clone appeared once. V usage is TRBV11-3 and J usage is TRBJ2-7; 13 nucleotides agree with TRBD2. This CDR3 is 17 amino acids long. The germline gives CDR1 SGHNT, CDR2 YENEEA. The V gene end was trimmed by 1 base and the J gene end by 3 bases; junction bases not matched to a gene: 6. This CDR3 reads CASSLGPGTSGNYEQYF. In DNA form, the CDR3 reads TGTGCCAGCAGCTTAGGCCCCGGGACTAGCGGGAACTACGAGCAGTACTTC.

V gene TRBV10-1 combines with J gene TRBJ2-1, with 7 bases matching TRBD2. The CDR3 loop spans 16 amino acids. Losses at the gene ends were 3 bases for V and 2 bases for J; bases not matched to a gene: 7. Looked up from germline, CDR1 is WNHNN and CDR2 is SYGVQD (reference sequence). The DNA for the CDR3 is TGCGCCAGCAGTGATGGGCTAGCGGCAGCCTACAATGAGCAGTTCTTC. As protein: CASSDGLAAAYNEQFF.

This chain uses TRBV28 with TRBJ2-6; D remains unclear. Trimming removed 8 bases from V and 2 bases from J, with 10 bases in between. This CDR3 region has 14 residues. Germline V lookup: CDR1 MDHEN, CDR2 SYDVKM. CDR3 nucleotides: TGTGCCAGCTTCGGTGGTCCTGGGGCCAACGTCCTGACTTTC. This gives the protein CASFGGPGANVLTF.

The CDR3 DNA sequence: TGTGCCAGCAGCATACTGCGGGGGAACACTGAAGCTTTCTTT. It encodes CASSILRGNTEAFF. The V call is TRBV7-2, the J call TRBJ1-1, with no clear D. V was shortened by 5 bases and J by 1 base, with 11 bases between the two germline ends. Germline CDR1 reads SGHTA; CDR2 reads FQGNSA. This CDR3 comprises 14 residues.

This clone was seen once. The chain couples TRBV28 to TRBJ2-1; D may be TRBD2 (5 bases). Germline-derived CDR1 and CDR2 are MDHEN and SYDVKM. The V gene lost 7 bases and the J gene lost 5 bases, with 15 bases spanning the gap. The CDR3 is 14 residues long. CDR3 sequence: CASKVPGFNNEQFF. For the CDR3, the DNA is TGTGCCAGCAAGGTGCCGGGATTCAACAATGAGCAGTTCTTC.

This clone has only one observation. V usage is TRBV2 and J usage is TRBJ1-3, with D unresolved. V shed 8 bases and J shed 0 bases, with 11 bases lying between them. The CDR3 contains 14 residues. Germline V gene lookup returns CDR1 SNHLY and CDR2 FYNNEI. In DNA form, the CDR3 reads TGTGCCAGCGTACCGGGGAACTCTGGAAACACCATATATTTT. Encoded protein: CASVPGNSGNTIYF.

This CDR3 reads CASSLPPSGTDTQYF. In DNA, the CDR3 is TGTGCCAGCAGCTTACCGCCTAGCGGCACAGATACGCAGTATTTT. V gene TRBV7-9 combines with J gene TRBJ2-3, with D possibly matching TRBD2 (6 bases). The germline gives CDR1 SEHNR, CDR2 FQNEAQ (reference sequence). The CDR3 is 15 amino acids. V gave up 2 bases and J gave up 1 base, with 10 bases separating them.

The CDR3 here is CASSPDFLEAFF. In nucleotides, the CDR3 is TGCGCCAGCAGCCCGGACTTCCTTGAAGCTTTCTTT. V usage is TRBV5-1 and J usage is TRBJ1-1; D not resolved. V was cut by 4 bases and J by 7 bases, with 11 bases left in between. Germline CDR1 is SGHRS and CDR2 is YFSETQ. CDR3 size: 12 residues.

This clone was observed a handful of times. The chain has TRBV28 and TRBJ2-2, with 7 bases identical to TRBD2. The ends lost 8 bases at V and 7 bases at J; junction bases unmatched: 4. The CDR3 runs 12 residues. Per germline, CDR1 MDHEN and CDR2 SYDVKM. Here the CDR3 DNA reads TGTGCCAGCTTGGCGGGAGACGGGGAGCTGTTTTTT. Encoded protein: CASLAGDGELFF.

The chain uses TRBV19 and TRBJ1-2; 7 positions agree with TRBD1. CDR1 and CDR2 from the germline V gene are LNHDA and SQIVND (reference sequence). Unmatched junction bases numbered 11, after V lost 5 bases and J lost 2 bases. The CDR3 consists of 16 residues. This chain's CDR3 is CASSDNGQASNYGYTF. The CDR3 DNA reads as TGTGCCAGTAGTGACAATGGACAGGCCTCGAACTATGGCTACACCTTC.

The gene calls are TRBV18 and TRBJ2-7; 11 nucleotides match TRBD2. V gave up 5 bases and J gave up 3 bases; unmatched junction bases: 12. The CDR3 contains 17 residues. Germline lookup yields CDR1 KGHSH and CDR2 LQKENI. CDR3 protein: CASSGTGAGTSGYEQYF. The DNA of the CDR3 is TGTGCCAGCTCAGGCACAGGGGCCGGGACTAGCGGCTACGAGCAGTACTTC.

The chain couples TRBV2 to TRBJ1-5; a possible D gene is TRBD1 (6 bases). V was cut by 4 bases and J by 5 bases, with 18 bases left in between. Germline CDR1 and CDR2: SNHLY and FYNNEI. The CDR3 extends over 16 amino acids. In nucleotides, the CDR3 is TGTGCCAGCAGTGTCGGCCAGGGGCGTCTGGATCAGCCCCAGCATTTT. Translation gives CASSVGQGRLDQPQHF.

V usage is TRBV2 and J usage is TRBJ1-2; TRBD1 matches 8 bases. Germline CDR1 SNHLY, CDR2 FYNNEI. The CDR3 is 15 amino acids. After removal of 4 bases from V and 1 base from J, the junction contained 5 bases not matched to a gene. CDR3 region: CASSGAGGFNYGYTF. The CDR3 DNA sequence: TGTGCCAGCAGTGGGGCAGGGGGCTTTAACTATGGCTACACCTTC.

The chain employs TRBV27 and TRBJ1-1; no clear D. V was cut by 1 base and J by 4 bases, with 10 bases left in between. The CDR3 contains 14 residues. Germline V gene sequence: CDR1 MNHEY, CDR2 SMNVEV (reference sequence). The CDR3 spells CASSLYTTGTEAFF. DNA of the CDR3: TGTGCCAGCAGTTTATACACGACGGGCACTGAAGCTTTCTTT.

The CDR3 spells CASSITGGSTYGYTF. The CDR3 DNA reads TGTGCCAGTAGTATTACAGGGGGATCGACCTATGGCTACACCTTC. The rearrangement links TRBV19 to TRBJ1-2, with 8 bases aligning to TRBD1. The J segment lost 4 bases and the V segment lost 3 bases, leaving 7 bases of the junction unmatched. CDR1 LNHDA and CDR2 SQIVND come from the germline V gene (reference sequence). The CDR3 extends over 15 amino acids.

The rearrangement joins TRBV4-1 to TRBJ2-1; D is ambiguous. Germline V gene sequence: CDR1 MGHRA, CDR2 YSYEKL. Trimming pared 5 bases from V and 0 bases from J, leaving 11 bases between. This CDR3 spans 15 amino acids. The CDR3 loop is CASSSLPGSYNEQFF. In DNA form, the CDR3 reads TGCGCCAGCAGCTCGCTCCCAGGCTCCTACAATGAGCAGTTCTTC.

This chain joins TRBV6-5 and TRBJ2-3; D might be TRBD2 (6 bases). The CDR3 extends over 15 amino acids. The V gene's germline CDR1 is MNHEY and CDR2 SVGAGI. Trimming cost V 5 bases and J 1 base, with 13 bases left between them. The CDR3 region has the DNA TGTGCCAGCAGTGGCCGACTAGGGGGCACAGATACGCAGTATTTT. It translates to CASSGRLGGTDTQYF.

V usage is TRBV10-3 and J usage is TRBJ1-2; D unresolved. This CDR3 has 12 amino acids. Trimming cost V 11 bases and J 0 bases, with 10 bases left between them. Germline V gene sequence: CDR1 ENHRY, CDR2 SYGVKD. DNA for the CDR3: TGTGCCGTCTCTAGAGCTAACTATGGCTACACCTTC. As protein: CAVSRANYGYTF.

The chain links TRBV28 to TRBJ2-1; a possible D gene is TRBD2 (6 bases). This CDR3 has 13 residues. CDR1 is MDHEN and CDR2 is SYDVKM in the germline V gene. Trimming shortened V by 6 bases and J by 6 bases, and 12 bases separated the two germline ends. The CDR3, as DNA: TGTGCCAGCAGGGGCCGGGGGAGCAATGAGCAGTTCTTC. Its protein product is CASRGRGSNEQFF.

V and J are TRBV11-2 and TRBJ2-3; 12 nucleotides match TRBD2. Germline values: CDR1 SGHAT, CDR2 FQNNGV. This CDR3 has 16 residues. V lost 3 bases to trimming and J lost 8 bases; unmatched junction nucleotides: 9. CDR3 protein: CASSFGLAGTSATQYF. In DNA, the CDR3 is TGTGCCAGCAGCTTCGGACTAGCGGGAACGTCCGCTACGCAGTATTTT.

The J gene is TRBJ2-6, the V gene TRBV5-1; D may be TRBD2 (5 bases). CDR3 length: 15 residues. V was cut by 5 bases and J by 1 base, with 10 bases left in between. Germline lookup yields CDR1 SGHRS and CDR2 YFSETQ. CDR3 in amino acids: CASSRSGSGANVLTF. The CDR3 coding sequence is TGCGCCAGCAGTCGTTCGGGATCTGGGGCCAACGTCCTGACTTTC.

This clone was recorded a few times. The CDR3 coding sequence is TGTGCCATCAGTGCGACAGGGGACAATCAGCCCCAGCATTTT. Translating gives CAISATGDNQPQHF. J is TRBJ1-5 and V is TRBV10-3, with TRBD1 matching over 8 bases. With 4 bases clipped from V and 3 bases from J, the junction kept 2 bases outside the gene matches. Germline V gives CDR1 ENHRY, CDR2 SYGVKD. The CDR3 has 14 amino acids.

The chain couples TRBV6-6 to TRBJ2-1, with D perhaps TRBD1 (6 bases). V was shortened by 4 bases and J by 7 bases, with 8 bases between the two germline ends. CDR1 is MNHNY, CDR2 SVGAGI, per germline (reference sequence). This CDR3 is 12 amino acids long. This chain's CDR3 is CASSSTGNEQFF. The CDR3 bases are TGTGCCAGCAGTTCCACAGGGAATGAGCAGTTCTTC.

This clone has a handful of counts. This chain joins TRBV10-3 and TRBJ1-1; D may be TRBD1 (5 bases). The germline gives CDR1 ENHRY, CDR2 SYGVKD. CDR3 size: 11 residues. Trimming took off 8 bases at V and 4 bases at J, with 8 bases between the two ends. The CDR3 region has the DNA TGTGCCATCGGGAGGGGCACTGAAGCTTTCTTT. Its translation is CAIGRGTEAFF.